This is a list of T cell receptor beta chains from one sample in a study of T cell changes during pregnancy in multiple sclerosis. TCRdb's table, derived via immunoSEQ multiplex PCR, lists solely in-frame clones and lacks some. Here the sample spans just over 60,000 clones, approximately 92% being singletons. Sequenced material: peripheral blood, taken in the second trimester of pregnancy. The receptors stem from a female donor in good health, enrolled as a control in a pregnancy study. Both conserved end residues are part of each CDR3. The D gene is left open where the match is weak. Clone size is not always given. Where it is, it says once, few, many or a class for expanded clones.

TRBD2	-	TRBV4-2	TRBJ2-7	TGTGCCAGCAGCCTCTCCGGGACTAGCGGCCCCTACGAGCAGTACTTC	CASSLSGTSGPYEQYF
TRBD1	-	TRBV7-2	TRBJ1-1	TGTGCCAGCAGCTTAGGCCCCTTGGGGACAGTCACGAACACTGAAGCTTTCTTT	CASSLGPLGTVTNTEAFF
TRBD2	-	TRBV19	TRBJ2-7	TGTGCCAGTAATAGGGGACTAGCGGCAGATTACGAGCAGTACTTC	CASNRGLAADYEQYF
-	-	TRBV7-9	TRBJ2-2	TGTGCCAGCAGCTTAGACCTAGCCTACGATCCGAACACCGGGGAGCTGTTTTTT	CASSLDLAYDPNTGELFF
-	-	TRBV4-2	TRBJ1-1	TGTGCCAGCAGCCAAGAAAGGGGCCAGCACACTGAAGCTTTCTTT	CASSQERGQHTEAFF
-	-	TRBV27	TRBJ2-7	TGTGCCAGCAGTTTATCCCCCTCTAGAACCTACGAGCAGTACTTC	CASSLSPSRTYEQYF
TRBD2	-	TRBV2	TRBJ2-7	TGTGCCAGCAGTGTAGGACTAGTTGGAGGCTACGAGCAGTACTTC	CASSVGLVGGYEQYF
TRBD1	-	TRBV4-1	TRBJ2-3	TGCGCCAGCAGCCAGGGGACAGGCACAGATACGCAGTATTTT	CASSQGTGTDTQYF
-	-	TRBV9	TRBJ2-7	TGTGCCAGCAGCGTAAACCCAAGGTCGGGAGAGCAGTACTTC	CASSVNPRSGEQYF
TRBD1	-	TRBV18	TRBJ1-1	TGTGCCAGCTCTCTCGCGGTACCGGGACAGGGCACTGAAGCTTTCTTT	CASSLAVPGQGTEAFF
TRBD2	once	TRBV7-3	TRBJ2-2	TGTGCCAGCAGCTTAACGCCGGGGACTAGCTCCGGGGAGCTGTTTTTT	CASSLTPGTSSGELFF
TRBD2	once	TRBV6-5	TRBJ2-7	TGTGCCAGCGGCGCGGGGGGGCCCCTCTACGAGCAGTACTTC	CASGAGGPLYEQYF
TRBD2	-	TRBV18	TRBJ2-3	TGTGCCAGCTTAAGGACTAGAGAGGCCACAGATACGCAGTATTTT	CASLRTREATDTQYF
-	-	TRBV6-4	TRBJ2-5	TGTGCCAGCAGTGACTCTAGACAGGACAGCGAGACCCAGTACTTC	CASSDSRQDSETQYF
TRBD1	-	TRBV5-1	TRBJ1-2	TGCGCCAGCAGCTTTGGCGTGGGACAGGGCTTATCTGGCTACACCTTC	CASSFGVGQGLSGYTF
-	once	TRBV21-1	TRBJ2-5	TGTGCCAGCAACCTAGAGGAGACCCAGTACTTC	CASNLEETQYF
TRBD2	-	TRBV28	TRBJ2-5	TGTGCCAGCAGTACAACGGGGGGGCTCGGGGAGACCCAGTACTTC	CASSTTGGLGETQYF
TRBD2	-	TRBV6-4	TRBJ2-3	TGTGCCAGCAGTCCGACTAGCGGGAGCACAGATACGCAGTATTTT	CASSPTSGSTDTQYF
TRBD2	few	TRBV7-2	TRBJ2-7	TGTGCCAGCAGCTTATACGAGACTAGCGGCTCCTACGAGCAGTACTTC	CASSLYETSGSYEQYF
-	few	TRBV28	TRBJ2-5	TGTGCCTCGACCCTCGTGGGGAGGGAGACCCAGTACTTC	CASTLVGRETQYF
TRBD2	-	TRBV19	TRBJ2-1	TGTGCCAGTAGGGAGGGCGGGACGGGAGGTTACAATGAGCAGTTCTTC	CASREGGTGGYNEQFF
TRBD1	-	TRBV5-4	TRBJ1-3	TGTGCCAGCAGCTTGGATCTGGGGACAGGGGGCCTTCACTCTGGAAACACCATATATTTT	CASSLDLGTGGLHSGNTIYF
-	-	TRBV29-1	TRBJ2-1	TGCAGCGTTGGAGAGGAGGGCCTTGAGCAGTTCTTC	CSVGEEGLEQFF
-	-	TRBV10-1	TRBJ2-1	TGCGCCAGCAGTGAGTCTGGGAGATACAATGAGCAGTTCTTC	CASSESGRYNEQFF
-	-	TRBV9	TRBJ2-5	TGTGCCAGCAGCGTAGCCCTTGGTACAGGGCGGCAAGAGACCCAGTACTTC	CASSVALGTGRQETQYF
-	-	TRBV10-3	TRBJ1-1	TGTGCCATCAGTGAGTCGGAAAAGTATTCGGGAACTGAAGCTTTCTTT	CAISESEKYSGTEAFF
-	-	TRBV7-9	TRBJ2-3	TGTGCCAGCAGCTTGTCTATGATTCCGGATACGCAGTATTTT	CASSLSMIPDTQYF
-	once	TRBV28	TRBJ2-2	TGTGCCAGCAGTCAACTCGAGGGGGTTGGGGGCACCGGGGAGCTGTTTTTT	CASSQLEGVGGTGELFF
TRBD1	-	TRBV6-1	TRBJ2-3	TGTGCCAGCAGTGTGTGGGACAGCAGCACAGATACGCAGTATTTT	CASSVWDSSTDTQYF
TRBD1	-	TRBV7-3	TRBJ2-2	TGTGCCAGCAGCTCGGGACAGGCGAACACCGGGGAGCTGTTTTTT	CASSSGQANTGELFF
TRBD2	once	TRBV11-2	TRBJ2-7	TGTGCCAGCAGCTTAGTAGCGGGGGGTCACTACGAGCAGTACTTC	CASSLVAGGHYEQYF
-	-	TRBV2	TRBJ2-7	TGTGCCAGCAGTGAAAGGGGGAGGGGGGCCGGCGAGCAGTACTTC	CASSERGRGAGEQYF
-	-	TRBV7-3	TRBJ2-3	TGTGCCAGCAGCCCGGGTTGGTACGAAGATACGCAGTATTTT	CASSPGWYEDTQYF
-	once	TRBV28	TRBJ1-1	TGTGCCAGCAGTTTGACAGTAGACACTGAAGCTTTCTTT	CASSLTVDTEAFF
TRBD1	-	TRBV19	TRBJ2-1	TGTGCCAGTAGTACCACAAGACAGGGGAGCTCCTACAATGAGCAGTTCTTC	CASSTTRQGSSYNEQFF
-	-	TRBV23-1	TRBJ2-7	TGCGCCAGCAGTCATCCCGAAGGGGAGGACGGCTACGAGCAGTACTTC	CASSHPEGEDGYEQYF
-	-	TRBV30	TRBJ1-5	TGTGCCTGGAGTGTATCCGGGGGTCAGCCCCAGCATTTT	CAWSVSGGQPQHF
-	-	TRBV19	TRBJ2-6	TGTGCCAGTAGTCCAGGGGCTGGGGCCAACGTCCTGACTTTC	CASSPGAGANVLTF
TRBD1	-	TRBV5-1	TRBJ1-2	TGCGCCAGCAGCGCGGGGACAGGCTCCACTATTAGCGGCTACACCTTC	CASSAGTGSTISGYTF
TRBD2	-	TRBV19	TRBJ2-3	TGTGCCAGTAGATTAGCGGGGCGCACAGATACGCAGTATTTT	CASRLAGRTDTQYF
-	-	TRBV13	TRBJ2-3	TGTGCCAGCAGCCCCCGGGATACGCAGTATTTT	CASSPRDTQYF
-	-	TRBV9	TRBJ2-5	TGTGCCAGCAGCGTAGGTCAGGGGGGCCAAGAGACCCAGTACTTC	CASSVGQGGQETQYF
TRBD1	-	TRBV30	TRBJ1-2	TGTGCCTGGAGCCGACCAGACTCGGGACAGCCTAACTATGGCTACACCTTC	CAWSRPDSGQPNYGYTF
-	-	TRBV5-4	TRBJ2-3	TGTGCCAGCAGCTATTGGTCGGGCACAGATACGCAGTATTTT	CASSYWSGTDTQYF
-	-	TRBV9	TRBJ2-1	TGTGCCAGCAGCGTATGGGGTGGGAGCTCCTACAATGAGCAGTTCTTC	CASSVWGGSSYNEQFF
-	-	TRBV11-3	TRBJ2-2	TGTGCCAGCAGCTTAGGAGGAAGGGGTCCGGCCGGGGAGCTGTTTTTT	CASSLGGRGPAGELFF
TRBD1	-	TRBV19	TRBJ1-5	TGTGCCAGTAAAAGGGACAGTCCAAGCAATCAGCCCCAGCATTTT	CASKRDSPSNQPQHF
-	medium-sized	TRBV19	TRBJ1-2	TGTGCCAGTAGTATCGTAGGACAGACTGTGTGTACCTTC	CASSIVGQTVCTF
-	-	TRBV14	TRBJ1-2	TGTGCCAGCAGCCCGTCTGGGGCCGGCTACACCTTC	CASSPSGAGYTF
TRBD1	-	TRBV15	TRBJ2-5	TGTGCCACCAGGAACCGGGACAGCCAAGAGACCCAGTACTTC	CATRNRDSQETQYF
-	-	TRBV6-1	TRBJ2-2	TGTGCCAGTAACAGGGTCGCGAACACCGGGGAGCTGTTTTTT	CASNRVANTGELFF
TRBD2	-	TRBV18	TRBJ2-5	TGTGCCAGCTCACAAAAGGGCCCACCTAGCGGCCAAGAGACCCAGTACTTC	CASSQKGPPSGQETQYF
TRBD2	-	TRBV5-1	TRBJ2-1	TGCGCCAGCAGACCGACCGGGACTAGCATCAATGAGCAGTTCTTC	CASRPTGTSINEQFF
-	-	TRBV19	TRBJ1-5	TGTGCCAGTAGTATGTTTTGGGGCAGGGAGGGGCCCCAGCATTTT	CASSMFWGREGPQHF
-	-	TRBV18	TRBJ2-7	TGTGCCAGCTCACCTATTGCACCTGGGGACGTCCAGGGGGAGCAGTACTTC	CASSPIAPGDVQGEQYF
-	-	TRBV6-1	TRBJ1-2	TGTGCCAGCAGTCTGGAAGGGCGCGGGGGTGGCTACACCTTC	CASSLEGRGGGYTF
-	-	TRBV18	TRBJ1-3	TGTGCCAGCTCACCACTTGGGGCGGACACCATATATTTT	CASSPLGADTIYF